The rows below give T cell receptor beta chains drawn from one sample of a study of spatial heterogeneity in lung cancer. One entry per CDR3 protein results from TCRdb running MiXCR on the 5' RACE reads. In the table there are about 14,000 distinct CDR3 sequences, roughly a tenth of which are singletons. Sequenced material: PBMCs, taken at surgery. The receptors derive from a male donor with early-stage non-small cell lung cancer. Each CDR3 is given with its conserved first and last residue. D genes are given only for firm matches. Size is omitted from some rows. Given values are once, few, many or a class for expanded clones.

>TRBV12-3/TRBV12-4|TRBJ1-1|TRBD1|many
TGTGCCAGCAGTTCGGACAGGGGCGCTGAAGCTTTCTTT
CASSSDRGAEAFF
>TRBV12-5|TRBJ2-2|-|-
TGTGCTAGTGGATCCAGCGGGACAAACGACACCGGGGAGCTGTTTTTT
CASGSSGTNDTGELFF
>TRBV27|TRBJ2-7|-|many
TGTGCCAGCAGTTTATCGAAAGCGGAAAGCTCCTACGAGCAGTACTTC
CASSLSKAESSYEQYF
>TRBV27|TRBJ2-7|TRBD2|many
TGTGCCAGCCATTCAGGGCTAGCGGGAGACGAGCAGTACTTC
CASHSGLAGDEQYF
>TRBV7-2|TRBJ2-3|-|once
TGTGCCAGCAGCCCGGATCGATATACGCAGTATTTT
CASSPDRYTQYF
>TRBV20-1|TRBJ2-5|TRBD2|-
TGCAGTGCCCCCCCGGGACTAGCGGAGCAAGAGACCCAGTACTTC
CSAPPGLAEQETQYF
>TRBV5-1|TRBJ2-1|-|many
TGCGCCAGCAGTTCTCTAGATCGGTCCTACAATGAGCAGTTCTTC
CASSSLDRSYNEQFF
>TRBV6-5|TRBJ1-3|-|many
TGTGCCAGCAGTTACTCTACTCACTCTGGAAACACCATATATTTT
CASSYSTHSGNTIYF
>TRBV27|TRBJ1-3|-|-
TGTGCCAGCAGTTTGGGGAACGGCCAGCCTGGAAACACCATATATTTT
CASSLGNGQPGNTIYF
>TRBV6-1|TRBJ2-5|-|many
TGTGCCAGTCGGGCAGGCCAAGAGACCCAGTACTTC
CASRAGQETQYF
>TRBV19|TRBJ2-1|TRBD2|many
TGTGCCAGTAGTACACTGACTAGCGGTCCCAATGAGCAGTTCTTC
CASSTLTSGPNEQFF
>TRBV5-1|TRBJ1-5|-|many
TGCGCCAGCAGCCCTTCGGCAGGGCCAAATCAGCCCCAGCATTTT
CASSPSAGPNQPQHF
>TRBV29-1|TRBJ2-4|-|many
TGCAGCGTTGCCGCCGCTAGGCGAGGGAACATTCAGTACTTC
CSVAAARRGNIQYF
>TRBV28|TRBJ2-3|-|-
TGTGCCAGCGCCGGGACTCTGAGCACAGATACGCAGTATTTT
CASAGTLSTDTQYF
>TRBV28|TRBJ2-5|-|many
TGTGCCAGCAGTTTTGCGGGAACCCAGTACTTC
CASSFAGTQYF
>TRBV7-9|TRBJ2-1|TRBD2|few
TGTGCCAGCAGCTTAGATTTAGGGTGGGGCGGGAGCTCCTACAATGAGCAGTTCTTC
CASSLDLGWGGSSYNEQFF
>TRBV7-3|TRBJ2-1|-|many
TGTGCCACTAAACCGGGGACGGATCACAATGAGCAGTTCTTC
CATKPGTDHNEQFF
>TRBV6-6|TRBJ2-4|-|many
TGTGCCAGCAGTTACCCAGACGAAAACATTCAGTACTTC
CASSYPDENIQYF
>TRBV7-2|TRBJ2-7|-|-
TGTGCCAGCAGCCCTGGGATCGGAGGGACCTACGAGCAGTACTTC
CASSPGIGGTYEQYF
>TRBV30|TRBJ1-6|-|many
TGTGCCTGGAGTCGGGGGGTCGGCAATTCACCCCTCCACTTT
CAWSRGVGNSPLHF
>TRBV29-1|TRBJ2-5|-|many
TGCAGCGCCAAAGAGGGGGGAGAGACCCAGTACTTC
CSAKEGGETQYF
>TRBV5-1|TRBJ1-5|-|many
TGCGCCAGCAGCCCGTTGGGGGGCAATCAGCCCCAGCATTTT
CASSPLGGNQPQHF
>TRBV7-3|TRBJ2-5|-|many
TGTGCCAGCAGCTTATTGGGCGACCAAGAGACCCAGTACTTC
CASSLLGDQETQYF
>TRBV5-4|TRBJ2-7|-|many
TGTGCCAGCAGCTTGGAACAGGGCAGGTCCTACGAGCAGTACTTC
CASSLEQGRSYEQYF
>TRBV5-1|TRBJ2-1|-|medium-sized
TGCGCCAGCGAGCCGTTTGGAGGTTCCGATGAGCAGTTCTTC
CASEPFGGSDEQFF
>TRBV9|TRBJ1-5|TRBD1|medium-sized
TGTGCCAGCAGCGCCGATGGGACAGCAAATCAGCCCCAGCATTTT
CASSADGTANQPQHF
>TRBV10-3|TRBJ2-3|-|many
TGTGCCATCAGTGAGCTATCCCGAATACAGTATTTT
CAISELSRIQYF
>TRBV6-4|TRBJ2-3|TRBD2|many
TGTGCCAGCAGTGAATCTAGCGGGAGCACAGATACGCAGTATTTT
CASSESSGSTDTQYF
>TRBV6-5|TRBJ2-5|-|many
TGTGCCAGCAGCGGACGGCTCCAAGAGACCCAGTACTTC
CASSGRLQETQYF
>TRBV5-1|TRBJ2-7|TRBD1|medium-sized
TGCGCCAGCAGCTTGGGGGGCGACAGGGAAGGCGAGCAGTACTTC
CASSLGGDREGEQYF
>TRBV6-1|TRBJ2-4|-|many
TGTGCCAGCAGTACGAAACAGGGAAACATTCAGTACTTC
CASSTKQGNIQYF
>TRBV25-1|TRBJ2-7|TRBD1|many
TGTGCCATCAACCTCTACACGGGACAGGGGGCCTACGAGCAGTACTTC
CAINLYTGQGAYEQYF
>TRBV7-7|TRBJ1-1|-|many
TGTGCCAGCAGCCCCGACACGAACACTGAAGCTTTCTTT
CASSPDTNTEAFF
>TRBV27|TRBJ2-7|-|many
TGTGCCAGCAGTCTACAAAGGGGCGAGCAGTACTTC
CASSLQRGEQYF
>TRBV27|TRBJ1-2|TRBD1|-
TGTGCCAGCAGTCAAACAGGGGGCCGGGGCTACACCTTC
CASSQTGGRGYTF
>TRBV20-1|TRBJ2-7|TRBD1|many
TGCAGTGCAACTGGACAGGGGGCCTACGAGCAGTACTTC
CSATGQGAYEQYF
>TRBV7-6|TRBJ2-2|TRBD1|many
TGTGCCAGCAGCCCGCCGGGACAGGGCATAGGGGAGCTGTTTTTT
CASSPPGQGIGELFF
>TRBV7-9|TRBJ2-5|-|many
TGTGCCAGCAGCACTGGTAGGATACAGTACCAAGAGACCCAGTACTTC
CASSTGRIQYQETQYF
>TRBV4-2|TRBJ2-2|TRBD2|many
TGTGCCAGCAGTCTTATAGCGGGAGGACCAGGCGGGGAGCTGTTTTTT
CASSLIAGGPGGELFF
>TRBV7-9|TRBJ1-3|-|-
TGTGCCAGCAGCTTGCTCTCTGGGGTTGGAAACACCATATATTTT
CASSLLSGVGNTIYF
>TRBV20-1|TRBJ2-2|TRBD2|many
TGCAGTGCCACCTCGGGGGGGACCGGGGAGCTGTTTTTT
CSATSGGTGELFF
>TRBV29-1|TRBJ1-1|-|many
TGCAGCGTCTCAGGGTATAGAACTGAAGCTTTCTTT
CSVSGYRTEAFF
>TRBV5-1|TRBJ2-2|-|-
TGCGCCAGCAGCTTGGCCGGAACGACCACCGGGGAGCTGTTTTTT
CASSLAGTTTGELFF
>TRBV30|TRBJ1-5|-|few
TGTGCCTGGAGTTTCCCCGGAGGTAATCAGCCCCAGCATTTT
CAWSFPGGNQPQHF
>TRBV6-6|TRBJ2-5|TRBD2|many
TGTGCCAGCAGCCGGGGACTAGCGGGAGGGCCAGTTAGATTGGAGACCCAGTACTTC
CASSRGLAGGPVRLETQYF
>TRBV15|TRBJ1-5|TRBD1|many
TGTGCCACCAGCAGTACAGGGGGCCATCAGCCCCAGCATTTT
CATSSTGGHQPQHF
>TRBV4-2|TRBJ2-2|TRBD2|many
TGTGCCAGCAGCTGGCGGGCTAGCGGGAGTCAGGGCACCGGGGAGCTGTTTTTT
CASSWRASGSQGTGELFF
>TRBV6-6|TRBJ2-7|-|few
TGTGCCAGCAGAGACCCGGGGGGCCACGAGCAGTACTTC
CASRDPGGHEQYF
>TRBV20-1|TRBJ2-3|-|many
TGCAGTGCTGAGAGCAGTCTTTCTAGCACAGATACGCAGTATTTT
CSAESSLSSTDTQYF
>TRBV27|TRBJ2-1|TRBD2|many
TGTGCCAGCAGTTTTAGCGGGAGCTCCTACAATGAGCAGTTCTTC
CASSFSGSSYNEQFF
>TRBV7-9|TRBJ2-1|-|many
TGTGCCAGCAGCTCGGGCAATGAGCAGTTCTTC
CASSSGNEQFF
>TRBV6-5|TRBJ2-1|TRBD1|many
TGTGCCAGCAGTTACTCTAGGGCAGGGGGCCTCTACAATGAGCAGTTCTTC
CASSYSRAGGLYNEQFF
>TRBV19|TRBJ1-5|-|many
TGTGCCAGTAGCCTAAAAGGGCAGCCCCAGCATTTT
CASSLKGQPQHF
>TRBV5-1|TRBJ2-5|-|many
TGCGCCAGCAGCTTGTTTCCCGTCCAAGAGACCCAGTACTTC
CASSLFPVQETQYF
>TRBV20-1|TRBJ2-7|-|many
TGCAGTGCTAGTGGGGGGACAAACTCGAACTCCTACGAGCAGTACTTC
CSASGGTNSNSYEQYF
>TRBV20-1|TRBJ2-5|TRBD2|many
TGCAGTGCCCCCGTGGCGGGAGGTGGACAAGAGACCCAGTACTTC
CSAPVAGGGQETQYF
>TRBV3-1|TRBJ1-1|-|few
TGTGCCAGCAGCCCGGGATCGGGGGGACCTTACACTGAAGCTTTCTTT
CASSPGSGGPYTEAFF
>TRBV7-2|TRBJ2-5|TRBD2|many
TGTGCCAGCTGCGATCGCGGGAGGTCTGAAGAGACCCAGTACTTC
CASCDRGRSEETQYF
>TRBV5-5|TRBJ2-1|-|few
TGTGCCAGCAGCTTGGACCTTTCCTACAATGAGCAGTTCTTC
CASSLDLSYNEQFF